This TCR beta chain originates from a study of blood T cell repertoires in COVID-19. Study-level background: Whether acute or convalescent, the COVID-19 samples came from the United States, Italy and Spain. Nucleic acid was either cDNA or gDNA, and it came from T cells, B-cell-depleted T cells, or PBMCs.

Looked up from germline, CDR1 is SQVTM and CDR2 is ANQGSEA. The length of the CDR3 is 11 residues. V lost 6 bases, J lost 5 bases, and 9 bases lay in between. As processed by the authors: Reference gene primers were amplified, and this amplification served to estimate nucleated cell counts. This table comes from immunoSEQ multiplex PCR, and its TCRdb copy is limited to in-frame clones, with some not included. V, J and clone size are those of that table, while D and trimming were read from the DNA. The sample lists roughly 500,000 clones, 89% occurring once. The Seattle site enrolled patients during active infection and followed them longitudinally.

The clonotype was recovered from a man aged 18 to 35 with COVID-19, enrolled during active disease. Sequenced material: peripheral blood. This chain links TRBV29-1 with TRBJ2-3, with D uncertain. DNA for the CDR3: TGCAGCGTGCCTAGATTAGATACGCAGTATTTT. Its protein product is CSVPRLDTQYF.